The entry that follows covers one T cell receptor beta chain sequence. This clone has a handful of counts. It lacks a known antigen. Within one base of it there is no much larger clone, and no base qualities were kept. Here V drops 6 bases and J drops 2 bases, and the junction holds 7 bases not matched to any gene. Reading the germline V gene gives CDR1 MNHEY and CDR2 SVGAGI. Including cysteine and phenylalanine, the CDR3 has 15 amino acids. Only the CDR3 portion is preserved as DNA: 45 bases, with reading frame beginning at the first base. All of the isolated RNA was reverse transcribed with the High Capacity cDNA Reverse Transcription Kit, so expressed TCRB transcripts were sequenced. Deep immunoSEQ sequencing was performed on naive, central memory and regulatory T cell samples, with an average of roughly 3.6 million total reads per sample. Sorted cells were lysed in RLT buffer and RNA was extracted with DNase-treated RNeasy Micro or Mini kits, depending on cell number. Each cell subset was processed separately to prevent cross-contamination, with patient and healthy donor samples processed together. Using the immunoSEQ multiplex PCR, TCRB sequences were amplified from cDNA into 87-bp fragments spanning the CDR3 region. Sequencing of the amplicons was done on the Illumina HiSeq platform. As for how the authors treated the data: Synthetic template baselines were used to correct PCR bias computationally, reads within Hamming distance 2 were collapsed, and singletons that could not be merged were discarded. Reads were aligned against IMGT so that V, D and J genes, CDR3 length and insertions or deletions at six rearrangement sites could be assigned. Within each subset, clonotype counts were normalized to the number of sorted cells before true diversity and Gini coefficients were calculated with the tcR R package. Repertoire sharing was quantified using the overlap coefficient calculated on TCRB nucleotide sequences. As a proxy for the pre-selection repertoire, out-of-frame TCRB sequences from naive cells were analyzed. Drawn from immuneACCESS, this table holds only the in-frame rearrangements with V and J called that TCRdb kept. Clones are partly lost; checked studies trace under half to an unresolved V gene and leave the rest unexplained. V and J calls and clone size are as listed in that table; D and trimming were resolved from the DNA. For this sample there are a few hundred thousand clones; over 9.5% appear just once. 0.0095% to 0.013% of the sample comes from the top ten.

This sample was included in a study of beta chain features in type 1 diabetes listed by TCRdb under 2018. Concerning the study at large: No differences in mean age, gender distribution, total cell number or subset yield were found between patients and healthy donors. A total of roughly 100 million sorted cells were examined across all samples, and the number of cells per subset was strongly correlated with RNA yield. The study compared TCRB repertoires of sorted circulating CD4+ T cell subsets between recently diagnosed type 1 diabetes patients and matched healthy donors. Naive and central memory subsets were obtained from all 30 or so donors, but regulatory and stem cell-like memory subsets were isolated from only 8 patients and roughly 8 healthy donors.

Findings and caveats that apply to the study as a whole: Because cDNA rather than genomic DNA was sequenced, highly expressing activated cells could have been over-represented, although no difference in activation and CD3 levels was found between groups. The naive, central memory and regulatory TCRB repertoires appeared to resemble one another more closely among patients than among healthy donors. HLA sub-analyses involved small numbers of individuals, so any influence of HLA type on TCRB rearrangement remained unresolved. Patients with type 1 diabetes made fewer insertions and deleted more nucleotides at VDJ recombination sites, implying thymic rearrangement abnormalities. In all four CD4+ subsets, TCRB CDR3 length was moderately but significantly shorter in type 1 diabetes patients. Shorter templates might have been favored by PCR, but patient and control samples were amplified and corrected together, so both groups would have been affected equally by any skew.

Each donor gave one peripheral blood draw, roughly 120 mL on average, collected into heparinised tubes. Naive, central memory, regulatory and stem cell-like memory CD4+ T cells were sorted on a BD FACSAria II using a panel including CD45RO, CCR7, CD25, CD127, CD95 and CD27. Every sorted population had a purity above 98%. PBMCs were separated immediately by Lymphoprep density gradient centrifugation and were stained directly, without being cultured. So that batch effects would be minimized, each experiment stained and sorted samples in pairs, pairing one healthy donor with one patient. The rearrangement joined TRBV6-5 to TRBJ2-3, with 8 central nucleotides matching TRBD2. The sample was naive CD4+ T cells from blood. The cell subset or site tag for this specimen amounts to: true naive CD4+ T cells. The sequence derives from a young woman with type 1 diabetes. The CDR3: CASSGTRFLTDTQYF. The DNA reads TGTGCCAGCAGCGGGACTAGATTCCTCACAGATACGCAGTATTTT.